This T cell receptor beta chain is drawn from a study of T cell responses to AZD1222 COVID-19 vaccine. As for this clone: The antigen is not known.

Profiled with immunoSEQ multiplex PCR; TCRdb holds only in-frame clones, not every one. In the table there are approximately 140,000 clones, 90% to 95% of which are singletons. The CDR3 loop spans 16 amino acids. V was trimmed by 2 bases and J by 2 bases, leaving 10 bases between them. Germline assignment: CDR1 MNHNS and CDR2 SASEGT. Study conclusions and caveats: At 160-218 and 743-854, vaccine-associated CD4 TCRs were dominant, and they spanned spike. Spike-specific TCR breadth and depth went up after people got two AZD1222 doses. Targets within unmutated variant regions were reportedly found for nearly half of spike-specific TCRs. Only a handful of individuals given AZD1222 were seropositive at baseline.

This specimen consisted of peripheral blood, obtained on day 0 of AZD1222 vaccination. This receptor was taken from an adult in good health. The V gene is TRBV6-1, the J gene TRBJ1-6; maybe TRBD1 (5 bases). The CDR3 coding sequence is TGTGCCAGCAGTGAATTGGGCAGGGCCTATAATTCACCCCTCCACTTT. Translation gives CASSELGRAYNSPLHF.